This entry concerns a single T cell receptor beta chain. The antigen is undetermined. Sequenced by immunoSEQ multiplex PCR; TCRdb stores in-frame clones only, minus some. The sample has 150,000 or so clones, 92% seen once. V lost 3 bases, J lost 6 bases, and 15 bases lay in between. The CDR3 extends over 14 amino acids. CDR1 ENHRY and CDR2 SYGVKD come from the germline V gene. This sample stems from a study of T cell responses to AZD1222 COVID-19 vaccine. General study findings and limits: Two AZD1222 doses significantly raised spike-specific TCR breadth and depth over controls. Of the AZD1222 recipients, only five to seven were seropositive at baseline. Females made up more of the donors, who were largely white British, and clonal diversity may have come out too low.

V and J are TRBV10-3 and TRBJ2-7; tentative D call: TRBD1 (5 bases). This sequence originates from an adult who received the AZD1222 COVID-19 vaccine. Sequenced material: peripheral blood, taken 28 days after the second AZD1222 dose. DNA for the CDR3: TGTGCCATCAGTGAAGACAGAGCTGTGGGCGAGCAGTACTTC. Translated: CAISEDRAVGEQYF.